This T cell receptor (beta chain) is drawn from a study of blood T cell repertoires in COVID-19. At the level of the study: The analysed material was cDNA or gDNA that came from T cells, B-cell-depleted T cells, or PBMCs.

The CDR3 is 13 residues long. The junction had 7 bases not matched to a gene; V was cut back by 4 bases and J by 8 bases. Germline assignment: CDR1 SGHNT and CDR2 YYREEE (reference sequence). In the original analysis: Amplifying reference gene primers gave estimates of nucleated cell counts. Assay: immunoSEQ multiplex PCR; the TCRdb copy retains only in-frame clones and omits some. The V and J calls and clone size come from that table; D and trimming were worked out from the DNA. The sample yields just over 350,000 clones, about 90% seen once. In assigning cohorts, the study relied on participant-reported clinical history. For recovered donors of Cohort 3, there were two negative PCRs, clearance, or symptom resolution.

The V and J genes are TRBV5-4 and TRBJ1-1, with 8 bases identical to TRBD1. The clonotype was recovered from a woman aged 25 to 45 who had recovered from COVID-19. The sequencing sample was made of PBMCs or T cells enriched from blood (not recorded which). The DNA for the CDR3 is TGTGCCAGCAGCCGGACAGGGACAGCCGAAGCTTTCTTT. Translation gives CASSRTGTAEAFF. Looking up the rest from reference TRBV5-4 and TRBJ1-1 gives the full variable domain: ETGVTQSPTHLIKTRGQQVTLRCSSQSGHNTVSWYQQALGQGPQFIFQYYREEENGRGNFPPRFSGLQFPNYSSELNVNALELDDSALYLCASSRTGTAEAFFGQGTRLTVV.